This TCR beta chain was recorded in a study of PD-1 blockade in classical Hodgkin lymphoma (TCRdb year 2020). Looking at the study overall: Nivolumab dosing was 3 mg/kg intravenously every 2 weeks, continuing until either disease progression or unacceptable toxicity. A peripheral blood immune signature of response to PD-1 blockade in classical Hodgkin lymphoma was defined using TCR beta sequencing and CyTOF.

The sample's time point label, in plain terms: cycle 1 day 1 (C1D1), immediately before nivolumab initiation. Relapse after autologous stem cell transplantation had occurred in all trial patients, and cohorts A, B and C were distinguished by prior brentuximab vedotin exposure. A total of over 55 patients with relapsed/refractory classical Hodgkin lymphoma made up the trial cohort, and each patient's best overall response was complete response, partial response or progressive disease. In the multi-cohort phase II CheckMate 205 trial, trial patients received single-agent nivolumab. An independent review committee assessed best overall response using the 2007 International Working Group response criteria. Trial PBMCs were obtained immediately prior to nivolumab initiation (C1D1) and on therapy at cycle 2 day 1 and cycle 4 day 1. Peripheral blood was collected in 8 mL Vacutainer Cell Preparation Tubes, from which PBMCs were isolated by centrifugation and then cryopreserved.

Beyond this particular receptor, the publication reports: The study was restricted to a single clinical trial cohort, and the causes of repertoire differences, possibly disease activity or prior therapy, were left undefined. Baseline TCR diversity was reported to be lower in newly diagnosed patients than in healthy donors, and even lower in relapsed/refractory patients. Trial patients with a complete response had baseline diversity similar to that of newly diagnosed patients, while partial responders and progressors had significantly lower diversity. A significant rise by C4D1 was seen in CD4+ but not CD8+ TCR diversity (p=0.0027 vs p=0.16), with the rise being most apparent in complete responders (p=0.02). Diversity was lower in patients who began nivolumab less than 1 year after ASCT, so these patients were left out of later analyses to avoid confounding by immune reconstitution.

Concerning this clone: The specificity of this receptor is unknown. No qualities accompany the bases; no much larger clone lies one base away.

The Qiagen DNeasy kit was used to extract genomic DNA from unsorted PBMCs and from the negatively selected CD4+ and CD8+ fractions. TCR beta CDR3 regions were subjected to amplification by immunoSEQ multiplex PCR with primers that anneal to V and J segments. A synthetic immune receptor repertoire was used to minimize amplification bias, and any residual bias was removed computationally once sequencing was done. As for the authors' bioinformatics: Repertoire diversity was quantified as the Shannon entropy index using custom Python scripts. Unsorted, CD4+ and CD8+ repertoires were analyzed separately, except in combined analyses where CD4+ and CD8+ sequences were merged in silico. Clonal expansion was defined as at least a 2-fold frequency increase after treatment relative to C1D1, with a pseudocount of 0.5 for undetected baseline clones. Singleton clones were defined as clones with 0 or 1 copy at C1D1, and non-singleton clones were defined as clones with 2 or more copies. By matching protein sequences in sorted samples from the same patient, clones expanded in unsorted samples were annotated as CD4+, CD8+ or unknown. Diversity changes from C1D1 to C4D1 were tested in paired samples using Wilcoxon tests. Here the immuneACCESS table is served through TCRdb, limited to in-frame sequences with V and J called. Missing clones are a known gap in these copies; in checked studies unresolved V genes cover under half, and the rest lacks a known reason. The V and J calls and clone size are taken from that table; D and trimming were inferred from the DNA. Within this sample are around 65,000 clones, with more than 70% of them counted one time only. 9.5% to 15% of the sample rests with the top ten.

The junction carries 9 bases between V and J, which are trimmed by 3 bases and 3 bases respectively. Counted from cysteine to phenylalanine, this CDR3 has 14 amino acids. Here the CDR3 DNA is all that survives: 42 bases in frame from base 1. Reading the germline V gene (reference sequence) gives CDR1 LNHDA and CDR2 SQIVND. The sequence derives from a human donor with classical Hodgkin lymphoma. Sequencing used peripheral blood mononuclear cells (PBMCs), obtained at baseline. The rearranged chain carries TRBV19 and TRBJ1-5; matching of 5 bases hints at TRBD1 as the D gene. The CDR3 protein: CASSIQTVNQPQHF. The DNA sequence is as follows: TGTGCCAGTAGTATTCAGACAGTCAATCAGCCCCAGCATTTT.